This T cell receptor (beta chain) was recorded in a study of blood T cell repertoires in COVID-19. Study information: The cDNA or gDNA used as material had been derived from T cells, B-cell-depleted T cells, or PBMCs.

Generated by immunoSEQ multiplex PCR, the TCRdb table keeps only in-frame clones and is missing some. The table records 75,000 to 90,000 clones, about 78% of them present only once. Germline V CDR1 and CDR2: SNHLY, FYNNEI. This CDR3 contains 14 residues. The V end lost 2 bases, the J end lost 6 bases, and 11 bases lay between the germline ends. This clone was picked up a small number of times. The sample comprised peripheral blood. The rearrangement joins TRBV2 to TRBJ1-5; TRBD1 is a possible D gene (5 bases). This clonotype was sampled from a man in his 60s with COVID-19, enrolled during active disease. As DNA, the CDR3 is TGTGCCAGCAGTGAAACCCAGGGCGTTCAGCCCCAGCATTTT. Its translation is CASSETQGVQPQHF.